These T cell receptor beta chains were read from a single sample in a study of blood T cell repertoires in COVID-19. Sequenced by immunoSEQ multiplex PCR; TCRdb stores in-frame clones only, minus some. The sample records under 250,000 clones, about 80% being singletons. Sequencing was done on a sample of peripheral blood. The receptor set was obtained from a man aged 25-45 years who had recovered from COVID-19. CDR3s include the opening cysteine and the closing phenylalanine or tryptophan. The D gene is left open where the match is weak. Not all rows give a size; the values are once, few, many and, for expanded clones, a class.

abundance: -
j_gene: TRBJ2-1
d_gene: -
v_gene: TRBV3-1/TRBV3-2
CDR3nt: TGTGCCAGCAGCCAGGGACACCTATACAATGAGCAGTTCTTC
CDR3aa: CASSQGHLYNEQFF

abundance: -
j_gene: TRBJ1-4
d_gene: -
v_gene: TRBV28
CDR3nt: TGTGCCAGCAGACCTGGTGGGCAGGCTCCTAATGAAAAACTGTTTTTT
CDR3aa: CASRPGGQAPNEKLFF

abundance: -
j_gene: TRBJ2-2
d_gene: TRBD1
v_gene: TRBV18
CDR3nt: TGTGCCAGCTCACCAGGGACAGCGAACACCGGGGAGCTGTTTTTT
CDR3aa: CASSPGTANTGELFF

abundance: -
j_gene: TRBJ1-2
d_gene: TRBD1
v_gene: TRBV19
CDR3nt: TGTGCCAGTAGTATAAGTGGGACAGGGGGGAGCGGCTACACCTTC
CDR3aa: CASSISGTGGSGYTF

abundance: -
j_gene: TRBJ1-1
d_gene: -
v_gene: TRBV28
CDR3nt: TGTGCCAGCACCAACCTTGGGGCAGAAGCTTTCTTT
CDR3aa: CASTNLGAEAFF

abundance: -
j_gene: TRBJ1-4
d_gene: -
v_gene: TRBV21-1
CDR3nt: TGTGCCAGCAGCAAAGGCCCGGGGAATCATGAAAAACTGTTTTTT
CDR3aa: CASSKGPGNHEKLFF

abundance: -
j_gene: TRBJ2-1
d_gene: TRBD1
v_gene: TRBV9
CDR3nt: TGTGCCAGCAGCGTCCAGACAGGGGGGAATGAGCAGTTCTTC
CDR3aa: CASSVQTGGNEQFF

abundance: -
j_gene: TRBJ2-1
d_gene: TRBD2
v_gene: TRBV10-2
CDR3nt: TGCGCCAGCTGTGAGACGCGGGGGGGGTACAATGAGCAGTTCTTC
CDR3aa: CASCETRGGYNEQFF

abundance: -
j_gene: TRBJ2-1
d_gene: -
v_gene: TRBV7-3
CDR3nt: TGTGCCAGCAGCTTAGGACCCCCCGGGGTTGCTGGTGAGCAGTTCTTC
CDR3aa: CASSLGPPGVAGEQFF

abundance: -
j_gene: TRBJ2-3
d_gene: TRBD1
v_gene: TRBV5-1
CDR3nt: TGCGCCAGCAGCCATTCCGGGACAGGGGGCGATACGCAGTATTTT
CDR3aa: CASSHSGTGGDTQYF

abundance: -
j_gene: TRBJ1-4
d_gene: -
v_gene: TRBV28
CDR3nt: TGTGCCAGCAGTTTTCTGGACAGCGGAGTGGATGAAAAACTGTTTTTT
CDR3aa: CASSFLDSGVDEKLFF

abundance: once
j_gene: TRBJ1-1
d_gene: -
v_gene: TRBV6-5
CDR3nt: TGTGCCAGCACTACGCAGGCAGGGGTGAACACTGAAGCTTTCTTT
CDR3aa: CASTTQAGVNTEAFF

abundance: -
j_gene: TRBJ1-2
d_gene: -
v_gene: TRBV6-5
CDR3nt: TGTGCCAGCAGTTACTCCGGGCAGGGTAGCTACACCTTC
CDR3aa: CASSYSGQGSYTF

abundance: -
j_gene: TRBJ1-1
d_gene: -
v_gene: TRBV6-4
CDR3nt: TGTGCCAGCAGCCTGGGACTTAACACTGAAGCTTTCTTT
CDR3aa: CASSLGLNTEAFF

abundance: -
j_gene: TRBJ1-1
d_gene: -
v_gene: TRBV12-3/TRBV12-4
CDR3nt: TGTGCCAGCAGTTTCGTCGGGGGTGAAGCTTTCTTT
CDR3aa: CASSFVGGEAFF

abundance: few
j_gene: TRBJ2-3
d_gene: -
v_gene: TRBV6-4
CDR3nt: TGTGCCAGCAGTGACTCGGTTCAGTCCACAGATACGCAGTATTTT
CDR3aa: CASSDSVQSTDTQYF

abundance: -
j_gene: TRBJ1-5
d_gene: TRBD1
v_gene: TRBV6-5
CDR3nt: TGTGCCAGCAAGACAGGGGGCCATAGCAATCAGCCCCAGCATTTT
CDR3aa: CASKTGGHSNQPQHF

abundance: -
j_gene: TRBJ1-6
d_gene: -
v_gene: TRBV7-2
CDR3nt: TGTGCCAGCAAGGGGTTGAGAAATTCACCCCTCCACTTT
CDR3aa: CASKGLRNSPLHF

abundance: -
j_gene: TRBJ1-1
d_gene: -
v_gene: TRBV5-1
CDR3nt: TGCGCCAGCAGCTCCCTAATTTTGAACACTGAAGCTTTCTTT
CDR3aa: CASSSLILNTEAFF

abundance: once
j_gene: TRBJ1-2
d_gene: -
v_gene: TRBV12-5
CDR3nt: TGTGCTAGTGGTAGCACGGACTATGGCTACACCTTC
CDR3aa: CASGSTDYGYTF

abundance: once
j_gene: TRBJ1-1
d_gene: -
v_gene: TRBV11-2
CDR3nt: TGTGCCAGCACATTGGGTGACAGGAACACTGAAGCTTTCTTT
CDR3aa: CASTLGDRNTEAFF

abundance: -
j_gene: TRBJ2-7
d_gene: -
v_gene: TRBV12-3/TRBV12-4
CDR3nt: TGTGCCAGCAGTTTTACTATTTCCTACGAGCAGTACTTC
CDR3aa: CASSFTISYEQYF

abundance: -
j_gene: TRBJ1-4
d_gene: -
v_gene: TRBV7-2
CDR3nt: TGTGCCAGCAGCTTATCAAGCAGGGGAGAAAAACTGTTTTTT
CDR3aa: CASSLSSRGEKLFF

abundance: -
j_gene: TRBJ2-5
d_gene: TRBD1
v_gene: TRBV11-1
CDR3nt: TGTGCCAGCAGCGGCCGGGACAGGTACCAAGAGACCCAGTACTTC
CDR3aa: CASSGRDRYQETQYF

abundance: -
j_gene: TRBJ1-1
d_gene: TRBD1
v_gene: TRBV28
CDR3nt: TGTGCCAGCACCCCAGGGGGGTACAACCGGAACACTGAAGCTTTCTTT
CDR3aa: CASTPGGYNRNTEAFF

abundance: -
j_gene: TRBJ1-2
d_gene: -
v_gene: TRBV6-5
CDR3nt: TGTGCCAGCAGCGAGCAGACGGGATATGGCTACACCTTC
CDR3aa: CASSEQTGYGYTF

abundance: once
j_gene: TRBJ1-1
d_gene: -
v_gene: TRBV7-9
CDR3nt: TGTGCCAGCAGCCCAGCCGGGGGAGGGACTGAAGCTTTCTTT
CDR3aa: CASSPAGGGTEAFF

abundance: -
j_gene: TRBJ2-4
d_gene: -
v_gene: TRBV27
CDR3nt: TGTGCCAGCAGTTTTCCCACTGCGCGGAAGAGGGCCAAAAACATTCAGTACTTC
CDR3aa: CASSFPTARKRAKNIQYF

abundance: once
j_gene: TRBJ2-4
d_gene: -
v_gene: TRBV7-8
CDR3nt: TGTGCCAGCAGCCCGAGCGGAATAGCCAAAAACATTCAGTACTTC
CDR3aa: CASSPSGIAKNIQYF

abundance: -
j_gene: TRBJ1-2
d_gene: TRBD1
v_gene: TRBV9
CDR3nt: TGTGCCAGCAGCGAACAGGGGGACTATGGCTACACCTTC
CDR3aa: CASSEQGDYGYTF

abundance: once
j_gene: TRBJ2-3
d_gene: -
v_gene: TRBV5-1
CDR3nt: TGCGCCAGCAGCTTGGGCGCGGCCACAGATACGCAGTATTTT
CDR3aa: CASSLGAATDTQYF

abundance: -
j_gene: TRBJ1-2
d_gene: TRBD1
v_gene: TRBV29-1
CDR3nt: TGCAGCGTTGAGCAGGGGGGCTATGGCTACACCTTC
CDR3aa: CSVEQGGYGYTF

abundance: once
j_gene: TRBJ2-7
d_gene: -
v_gene: TRBV11-2
CDR3nt: TGTGCCAGCAGCTCCCAAGGGGCCAGTCGATACGAGCAGTACTTC
CDR3aa: CASSSQGASRYEQYF

abundance: -
j_gene: TRBJ2-1
d_gene: -
v_gene: TRBV5-1
CDR3nt: TGCGCCAGCAGCAGACAGTACAGCCCTTACAATGAGCAGTTCTTC
CDR3aa: CASSRQYSPYNEQFF

abundance: once
j_gene: TRBJ2-2
d_gene: -
v_gene: TRBV27
CDR3nt: TGTGCCAGCAGAAACAGGACCGGGGAGCTGTTTTTT
CDR3aa: CASRNRTGELFF

abundance: -
j_gene: TRBJ2-2
d_gene: TRBD1
v_gene: TRBV7-3
CDR3nt: TGTGCCAGCAGCTCCACAGGGGCTGACACCGGGGAGCTGTTTTTT
CDR3aa: CASSSTGADTGELFF

abundance: -
j_gene: TRBJ2-3
d_gene: TRBD1
v_gene: TRBV9
CDR3nt: TGTGCCAGCAGCACTACACAGGGGGCCAACACAGATACGCAGTATTTT
CDR3aa: CASSTTQGANTDTQYF

abundance: once
j_gene: TRBJ2-7
d_gene: TRBD1
v_gene: TRBV10-3
CDR3nt: TGTGCCATCAGTGGGCAGGGGGCCTACGAGCAGTACTTC
CDR3aa: CAISGQGAYEQYF

abundance: -
j_gene: TRBJ2-5
d_gene: -
v_gene: TRBV6-2/TRBV6-3
CDR3nt: TGTGCCAGCAGTTACTCGGTGGGCACGCGATTAGAGACCCAGTACTTC
CDR3aa: CASSYSVGTRLETQYF

abundance: -
j_gene: TRBJ2-5
d_gene: -
v_gene: TRBV2
CDR3nt: TGTGCCAGCAGTGTAAGCCGACAAGAGACCCAGTACTTC
CDR3aa: CASSVSRQETQYF

abundance: -
j_gene: TRBJ2-3
d_gene: -
v_gene: TRBV10-1
CDR3nt: TGCGCCAGCAGTGAGTCGAGTCGGGGTACAGATACGCAGTATTTT
CDR3aa: CASSESSRGTDTQYF

abundance: -
j_gene: TRBJ1-1
d_gene: -
v_gene: TRBV4-2
CDR3nt: TGTGCCAGCAGCCAAGTAATTGGGGCAGGGAACACTGAAGCTTTCTTT
CDR3aa: CASSQVIGAGNTEAFF